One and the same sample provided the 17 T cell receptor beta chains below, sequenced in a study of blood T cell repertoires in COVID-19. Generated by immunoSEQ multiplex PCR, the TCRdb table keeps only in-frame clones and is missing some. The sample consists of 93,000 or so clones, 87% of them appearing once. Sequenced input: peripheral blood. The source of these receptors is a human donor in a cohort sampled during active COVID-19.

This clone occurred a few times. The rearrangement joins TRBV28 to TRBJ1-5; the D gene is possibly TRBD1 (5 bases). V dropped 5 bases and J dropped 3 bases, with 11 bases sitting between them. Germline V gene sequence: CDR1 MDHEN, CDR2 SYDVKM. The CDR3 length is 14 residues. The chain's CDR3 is CASSGRVVNQPQHF. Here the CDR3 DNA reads TGTGCCAGCAGTGGCAGGGTCGTCAATCAGCCCCAGCATTTT. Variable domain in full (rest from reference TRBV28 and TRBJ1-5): DVKVTQSSRYLVKRTGEKVFLECVQDMDHENMFWYRQDPGLGLRLIYFSYDVKMKEKGDIPEGYSVSREKKERFSLILESASTNQTSMYLCASSGRVVNQPQHFGDGTRLSIL.

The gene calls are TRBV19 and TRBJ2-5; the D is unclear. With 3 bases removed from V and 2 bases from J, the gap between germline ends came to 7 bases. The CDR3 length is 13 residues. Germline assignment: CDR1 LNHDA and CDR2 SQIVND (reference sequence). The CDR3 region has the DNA TGTGCCAGTAGTATGGCCCAGCAAGAGACCCAGTACTTC. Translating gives CASSMAQQETQYF.

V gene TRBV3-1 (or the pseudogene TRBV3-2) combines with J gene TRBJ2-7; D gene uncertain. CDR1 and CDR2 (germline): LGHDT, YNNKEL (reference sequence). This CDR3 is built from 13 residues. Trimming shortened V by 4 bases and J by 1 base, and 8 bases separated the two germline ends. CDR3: CASSPLVSYEQYF. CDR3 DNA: TGTGCCAGCAGCCCTCTAGTATCCTACGAGCAGTACTTC.

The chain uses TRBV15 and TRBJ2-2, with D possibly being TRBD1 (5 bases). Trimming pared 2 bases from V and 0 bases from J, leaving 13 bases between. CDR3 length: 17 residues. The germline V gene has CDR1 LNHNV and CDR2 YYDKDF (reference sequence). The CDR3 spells CATSRHTGHPNTGELFF. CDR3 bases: TGTGCCACCAGCAGACATACAGGTCACCCGAACACCGGGGAGCTGTTTTTT.

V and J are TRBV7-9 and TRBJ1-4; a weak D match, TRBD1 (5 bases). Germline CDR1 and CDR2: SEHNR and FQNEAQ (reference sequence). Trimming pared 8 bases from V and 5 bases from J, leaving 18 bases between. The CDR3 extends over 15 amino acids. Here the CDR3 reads CASGQNQGGNEKLFF. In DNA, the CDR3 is TGTGCCAGCGGTCAGAATCAGGGAGGGAATGAAAAACTGTTTTTT.

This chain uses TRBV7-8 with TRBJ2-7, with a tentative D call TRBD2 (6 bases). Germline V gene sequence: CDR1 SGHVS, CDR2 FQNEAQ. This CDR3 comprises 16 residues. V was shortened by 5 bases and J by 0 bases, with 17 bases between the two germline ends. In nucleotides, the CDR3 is TGTGCCAGCAGCCCCCAGGGCGGCGGGAACTCCTACGAGCAGTACTTC. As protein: CASSPQGGGNSYEQYF.

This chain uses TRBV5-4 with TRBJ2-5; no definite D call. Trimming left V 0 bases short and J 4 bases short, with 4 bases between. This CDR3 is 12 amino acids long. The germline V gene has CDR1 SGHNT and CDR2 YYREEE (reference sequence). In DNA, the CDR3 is TGTGCCAGCAGCTTGGGGGCAGAGACCCAGTACTTC. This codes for CASSLGAETQYF.

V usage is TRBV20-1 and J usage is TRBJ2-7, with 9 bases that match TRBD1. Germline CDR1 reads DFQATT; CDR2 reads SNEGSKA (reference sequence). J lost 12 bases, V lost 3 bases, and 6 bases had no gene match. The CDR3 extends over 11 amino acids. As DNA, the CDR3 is TGCAGTGCTAGGCCCGGGACAGGGCTGTACTTC. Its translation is CSARPGTGLYF.

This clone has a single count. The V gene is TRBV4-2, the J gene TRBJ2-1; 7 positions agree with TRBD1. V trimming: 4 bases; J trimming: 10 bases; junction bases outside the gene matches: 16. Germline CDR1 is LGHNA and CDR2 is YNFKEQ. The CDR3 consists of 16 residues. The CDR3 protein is CASSLARPGGYDEQFF. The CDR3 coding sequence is TGTGCCAGCAGCCTTGCTCGACCAGGGGGATACGACGAGCAGTTCTTC.

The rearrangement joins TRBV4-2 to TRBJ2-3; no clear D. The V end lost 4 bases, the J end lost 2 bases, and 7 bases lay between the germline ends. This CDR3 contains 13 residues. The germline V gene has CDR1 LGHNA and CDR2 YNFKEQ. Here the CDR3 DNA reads TGTGCCAGCAGCCCCTCGGTCACAGATACGCAGTATTTT. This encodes CASSPSVTDTQYF.

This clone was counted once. The CDR3 spells CATTNVRGSSPLHF. As DNA, the CDR3 is TGTGCCACCACAAATGTCAGGGGTAGTTCACCCCTCCACTTT. The chain joins TRBV28 to TRBJ1-6, with a tentative D call TRBD1 (6 bases). CDR1 is MDHEN, CDR2 SYDVKM, per germline. The V end lost 10 bases, the J end lost 9 bases, and 19 bases lay between the germline ends. There are 14 residues in the CDR3. Based on the CDR3 plus reference TRBV28 and TRBJ1-6, the full variable domain is DVKVTQSSRYLVKRTGEKVFLECVQDMDHENMFWYRQDPGLGLRLIYFSYDVKMKEKGDIPEGYSVSREKKERFSLILESASTNQTSMYLCATTNVRGSSPLHFGNGTRLTVT.

CDR3 residues: CASSITGLGIYEQFF. The CDR3, as DNA: TGTGCCAGCAGCATCACAGGACTAGGGATCTATGAGCAGTTCTTC. The V and J genes are TRBV9 and TRBJ2-1, with 7 positions matching TRBD2. Germline trimming cut 4 bases from V and 8 bases from J; bases unmatched to any gene: 12. There are 15 residues in the CDR3. Germline V gene data show CDR1 as SGDLS and CDR2 as YYNGEE.

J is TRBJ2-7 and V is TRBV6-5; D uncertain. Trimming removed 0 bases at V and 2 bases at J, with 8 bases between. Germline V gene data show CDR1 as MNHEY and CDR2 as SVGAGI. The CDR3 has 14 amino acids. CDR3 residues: CASSYSRSAYEQYF. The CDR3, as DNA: TGTGCCAGCAGTTACTCGAGATCCGCCTACGAGCAGTACTTC.

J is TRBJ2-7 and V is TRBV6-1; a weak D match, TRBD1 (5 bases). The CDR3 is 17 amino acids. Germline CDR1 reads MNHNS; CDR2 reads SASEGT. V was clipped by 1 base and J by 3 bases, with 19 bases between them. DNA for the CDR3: TGTGCCAGCAGTGAAGGGGTGACAGCCCTCACACTCTACGAGCAGTACTTC. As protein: CASSEGVTALTLYEQYF.

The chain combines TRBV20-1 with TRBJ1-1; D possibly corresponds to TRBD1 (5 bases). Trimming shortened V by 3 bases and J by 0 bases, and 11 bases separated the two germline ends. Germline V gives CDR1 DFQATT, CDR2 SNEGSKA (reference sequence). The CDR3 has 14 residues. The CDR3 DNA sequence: TGCAGTGCTAGTGGACACGACATGAACACTGAAGCTTTCTTT. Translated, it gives CSASGHDMNTEAFF.

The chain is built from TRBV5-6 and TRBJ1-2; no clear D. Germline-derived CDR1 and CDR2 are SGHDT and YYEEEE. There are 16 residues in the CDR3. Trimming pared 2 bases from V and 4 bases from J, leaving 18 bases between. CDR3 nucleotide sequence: TGTGCCAGCAGCTTTATTGGAGGGATTCGAGGCTATGGCTACACCTTC. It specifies CASSFIGGIRGYGYTF.

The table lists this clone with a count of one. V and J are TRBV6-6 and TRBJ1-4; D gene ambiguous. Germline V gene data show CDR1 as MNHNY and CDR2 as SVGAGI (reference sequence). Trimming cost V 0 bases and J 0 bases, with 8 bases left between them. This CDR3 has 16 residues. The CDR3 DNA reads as TGTGCCAGCAGTTACTCGACTCTGGCAACTAATGAAAAACTGTTTTTT. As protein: CASSYSTLATNEKLFF.